This TCR beta chain was found in a study of blood T cells in healthy people across ages. Using a J-beta primer mix together with a sample-barcoded 5' primer, a second PCR was run for about 7 to 12 cycles. TCRdb re-called the 5' RACE reads with MiXCR, one entry per CDR3 protein. The sample has more than 1,000,000 distinct CDR3 sequences, less than 25% seen once. This clonotype has just a few counts. The target antigen is unknown. The CDR3 has 18 residues. J lost 4 bases, V lost 1 base, and 15 bases had no gene match. Germline V gene sequence: CDR1 DFQATT, CDR2 SNEGSKA (reference sequence). Broader study findings: Diversity of TCR beta per million T cells declined in a roughly linear way with age.

This sample also appeared in a second study, on T cells of mothers and their children. That study adds: Samples came from a few healthy Caucasian mothers and their six children.

Sequences were obtained from blood. The chain is built from TRBV20-1 and TRBJ2-3; 9 bases line up with TRBD1. This receptor was taken from a girl under 10 years old in good health. CDR3 sequence: CSARATWIQGALADTQYF. CDR3 bases: TGCAGTGCTAGAGCGACTTGGATACAGGGGGCGCTGGCAGATACGCAGTATTTT.